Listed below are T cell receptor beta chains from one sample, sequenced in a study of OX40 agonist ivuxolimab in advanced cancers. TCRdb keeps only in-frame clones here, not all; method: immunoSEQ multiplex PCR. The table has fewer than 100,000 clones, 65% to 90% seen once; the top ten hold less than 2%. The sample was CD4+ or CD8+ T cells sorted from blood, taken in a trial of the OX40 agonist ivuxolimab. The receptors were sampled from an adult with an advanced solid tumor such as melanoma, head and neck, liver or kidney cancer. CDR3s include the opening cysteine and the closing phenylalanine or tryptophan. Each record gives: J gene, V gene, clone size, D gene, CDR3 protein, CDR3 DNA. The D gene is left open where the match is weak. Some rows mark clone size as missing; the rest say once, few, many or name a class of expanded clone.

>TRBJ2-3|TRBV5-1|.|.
CASSLAVAGTDTQYF
TGCGCCAGCAGCTTGGCCGTGGCAGGCACAGATACGCAGTATTTT
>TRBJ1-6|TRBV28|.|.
CASSLGGEVGGLSPLHF
TGTGCCAGCAGTTTAGGAGGGGAAGTGGGGGGGCTCTCACCCCTCCACTTT
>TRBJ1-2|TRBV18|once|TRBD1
CASSTRTGSNYGYTF
TGTGCCAGTTCCACCAGGACAGGGTCAAACTATGGCTACACCTTC
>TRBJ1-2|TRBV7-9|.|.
CASSLAIGGSAYGYTF
TGTGCCAGCAGCTTAGCGATTGGAGGGTCAGCCTATGGCTACACCTTC
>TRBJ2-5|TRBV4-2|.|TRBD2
CASSQNRGGGRETQYF
TGTGCCAGCAGCCAGAACCGGGGGGGAGGGAGAGAGACCCAGTACTTC
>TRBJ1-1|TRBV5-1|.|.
CASSLVRGEISTEAFF
TGCGCCAGCAGCTTGGTCCGGGGCGAGATTTCCACTGAAGCTTTCTTT
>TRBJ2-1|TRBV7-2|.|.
CASSLNPSYNEQFF
TGTGCCAGCAGCTTGAATCCGTCCTACAATGAGCAGTTCTTC
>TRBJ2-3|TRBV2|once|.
CASRTTLSTDTQYF
TGTGCCAGCAGGACTACGTTGAGCACAGATACGCAGTATTTT
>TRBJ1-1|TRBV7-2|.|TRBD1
CASSLVMGTENTEAFF
TGTGCCAGCAGCTTAGTTATGGGGACAGAGAACACTGAAGCTTTCTTT
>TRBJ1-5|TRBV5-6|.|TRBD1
CASSLASDRDNQPQHF
TGTGCCAGCAGCTTGGCCAGTGACAGGGACAATCAGCCCCAGCATTTT
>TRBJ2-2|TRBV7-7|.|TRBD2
CASSSLAGSNTGELFF
TGTGCCAGCAGCTCCTTAGCGGGGTCGAACACCGGGGAGCTGTTTTTT
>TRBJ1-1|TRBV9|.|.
CASSVGAQGGGVNTEAFF
TGTGCCAGCAGCGTAGGAGCACAGGGCGGAGGGGTGAACACTGAAGCTTTCTTT
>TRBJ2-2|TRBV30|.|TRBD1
CAWSNRYRGFNTGELFF
TGTGCCTGGAGTAACCGCTACAGGGGATTTAACACCGGGGAGCTGTTTTTT
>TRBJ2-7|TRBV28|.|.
CAGGGRYEQYF
TGTGCCGGCGGAGGGCGCTACGAGCAGTACTTC